Presented here are 24 T cell receptor beta chains from one specimen sequenced in a study of T cells in Graves' hyperthyroidism and ophthalmopathy. RNA transcripts were the template for amplifying TCR beta CDR3 regions. A set of HTBI primers served as the primers for a first-round RT-PCR of the TCR CDR3. TCRdb independently ran MiXCR on the multiplex PCR reads; one entry per CDR3 protein. The table records roughly 510,000 distinct CDR3 sequences, roughly 20% of them present only once. The sample comprised blood. The origin of the receptors is a man aged 18 to 30 with Graves' hyperthyroidism.

Regarding this clonotype: This could be a read error, since a much larger clone is one nucleotide away. The chain recombines TRBV10-3 with TRBJ2-7; D is undetermined. Germline V gene sequence: CDR1 ENHRY, CDR2 SYGVKD. This CDR3 contains 14 residues. CDR3 DNA: TGTGCCATCAGTGAGTCCGGCAGAACCTACGATCAGTACTTC. The encoded protein is CAISESGRTYDQYF.

This clonotype came up a few times. This may arise from a read error, as a much more abundant clone is one base away. This chain links TRBV12-3 or TRBV12-4 with TRBJ1-1; D is unclear. The CDR3 has 13 amino acids. V lost 3 bases and J 1 base, leaving 6 bases between the germline ends. The CDR3 spells CASSFVQNTEAFF. As DNA, the CDR3 is TGTGCCAGCAGTTTCGTACAGAACACTGAAGCTTTCTTT.

The chain links TRBV5-1 to TRBJ2-7; TRBD1 aligns across 8 bases. CDR1 and CDR2 (germline): SGHRS, YFSETQ. V was pared by 4 bases and J by 3 bases, with 9 bases of the junction left unmatched. The CDR3 is made up of 15 amino acids. The CDR3 here is CASSTTGDHRYEQYF. The CDR3 DNA is TGCGCCAGCAGCACGACAGGGGACCACCGCTACGAGCAGTACTTC.

This clonotype was seen only a few times. The chain is built from TRBV6-1 and TRBJ1-1; no definite D call. Between the trimmed V and J ends, which lost 7 bases and 4 bases, there was a span of 16 bases. The CDR3 is 14 amino acids. Germline V gene lookup returns CDR1 MNHNS and CDR2 SASEGT. This CDR3 is CASTRGAGSTEAFF. CDR3 nucleotide sequence: TGTGCCAGCACTCGTGGAGCAGGTAGCACTGAAGCTTTCTTT.

A word on this clonotype: At one end, the junction sequence differs from germline, possibly due to a read error. J is TRBJ2-4 and V is TRBV27; 8 nucleotides match TRBD1. The CDR3 contains 14 residues. CDR1 and CDR2 from the germline V gene are MNHEY and SMNVEV (reference sequence). CDR3 in amino acids: CASSDRGIFGIKYF. The CDR3 nucleotides read TGTGCCAGCAGTGACAGGGGAATTTTCGGCATTAAGTACTTC.

The table lists this clonotype with many counts. The chain joins TRBV6-1 to TRBJ1-5; possibly TRBD1 for D (5 bases). V was pared by 6 bases and J by 3 bases, with 15 bases between. This CDR3 region has 15 residues. CDR1 MNHNS and CDR2 SASEGT come from the germline V gene. The CDR3 is CASRGPRAPNQPQHF. Here the CDR3 DNA reads TGTGCCAGCAGGGGACCTCGGGCGCCCAATCAGCCCCAGCATTTT.

The DNA for the CDR3 is TGTGCCAGCTCACCGAACAGGGCAGATACGCAGTATTTT. It translates to CASSPNRADTQYF. The chain links TRBV18 to TRBJ2-3; a possible D gene is TRBD1 (6 bases). The CDR3 runs to 13 residues. Germline CDR1 reads KGHSH; CDR2 reads LQKENI. Trimming shortened V by 3 bases and J by 4 bases, and 8 bases separated the two germline ends.

This chain uses TRBV6-5 with TRBJ1-1; D unresolved. V was pared by 2 bases and J by 10 bases, with 11 bases between. The CDR3 covers 12 residues. CDR1 and CDR2 (germline): MNHEY, SVGAGI. The CDR3: CASSYGSRRAFF. CDR3 in DNA: TGTGCCAGCAGTTACGGTTCTAGGAGAGCTTTCTTT.

This clonotype was detected many times. V is TRBV9 and J is TRBJ1-1, with TRBD1 matching 11 bases. With 3 bases clipped from V and 4 bases from J, the junction kept 2 bases outside the gene matches. CDR3 length: 14 residues. Germline CDR1 and CDR2: SGDLS and YYNGEE. This chain's CDR3 is CASSAGQGVTEAFF. CDR3 in DNA: TGTGCCAGCAGCGCGGGACAGGGGGTCACTGAAGCTTTCTTT.

Ten or more counts support this clonotype. The V call is TRBV12-3 or TRBV12-4, the J call TRBJ1-2; 8 nucleotides agree with TRBD1. V lost 3 bases, J lost 4 bases, and 7 bases stayed unmatched. The CDR3 runs to 15 residues. This CDR3 is CASSLGDRGPYGYTF. The CDR3 nucleotides read TGTGCCAGCAGTTTGGGAGACAGGGGCCCCTATGGCTACACCTTC.

This clonotype showed up many times. The chain couples TRBV19 to TRBJ1-5; the D is unclear. Trimming cost V 5 bases and J 2 bases, with 7 bases left between them. The V gene's germline CDR1 is LNHDA and CDR2 SQIVND (reference sequence). CDR3 length: 13 amino acids. CDR3 sequence reads: CASSQSRNQPQHF. CDR3 bases: TGTGCCAGTAGTCAGTCTCGCAATCAGCCCCAGCATTTT.

This clonotype was detected ten times or more. The CDR3 spells CASSFGQGAYSPLHF. As DNA, the CDR3 is TGTGCCAGCAGCTTCGGACAGGGGGCGTATTCACCCCTCCACTTT. The V and J genes are TRBV6-1 and TRBJ1-6; 11 bases align to TRBD1. V trimming: 6 bases; J trimming: 8 bases; junction bases outside the gene matches: 6. There are 15 residues in the CDR3. From germline, CDR1 is MNHNS and CDR2 SASEGT.

This clonotype was recorded many times. The genes are TRBV19 and TRBJ1-5; 9 bases are a match to TRBD1. V lost 6 bases and J lost 9; bases outside the gene matches: 9. The CDR3 length is 14 residues. CDR1 LNHDA and CDR2 SQIVND come from the germline V gene (reference sequence). This chain's CDR3 is CASRIRQGDLPQHF. The CDR3 nucleotides are TGTGCCAGTAGGATCAGACAGGGGGATCTGCCCCAGCATTTT.

This clonotype showed up many times. Here the CDR3 reads CASRQTGSYEQYF. Written as DNA, the CDR3 is TGTGCCAGCAGACAGACAGGGTCCTACGAGCAGTACTTC. This chain uses TRBV27 with TRBJ2-7; 7 nucleotides match TRBD1. The CDR3 runs 13 residues. CDR1 MNHEY and CDR2 SMNVEV come from the germline V gene (reference sequence). V lost 6 bases to trimming and J lost 1 base; unmatched junction nucleotides: 3.

This clonotype came up many times. This chain links TRBV5-5 with TRBJ1-5, with D maybe TRBD1 (5 bases). The CDR3 length is 15 residues. Trimming took off 6 bases at V and 2 bases at J, with 15 bases between the two ends. The germline CDR1 and CDR2 sequences are SGHKS and YYEKEE (reference sequence). The CDR3 loop reads CASTIGAVGNQPQHF. The CDR3 coding sequence is TGTGCCAGCACCATCGGGGCGGTGGGCAATCAGCCCCAGCATTTT.

This clonotype was counted ten times or more. The genes are TRBV5-5 and TRBJ1-5; D gene ambiguous. With 0 bases removed from V and 3 bases from J, the gap between germline ends came to 4 bases. Germline CDR1 is SGHKS and CDR2 is YYEKEE (reference sequence). CDR3 length equals 13 residues. The CDR3 region is CASSLGINQPQHF. In DNA form, the CDR3 reads TGTGCCAGCAGCTTGGGTATCAATCAGCCCCAGCATTTT.

J is TRBJ1-1 and V is TRBV5-5; weak D call: TRBD1 (5 bases). Germline lookup yields CDR1 SGHKS and CDR2 YYEKEE (reference sequence). V lost 2 bases and J lost 0, with 14 bases in between. The CDR3 length is 16 residues. The DNA for the CDR3 is TGTGCCAGCAGCTTCAGCGGGGAGGGGCTGAACACTGAAGCTTTCTTT. This translates into CASSFSGEGLNTEAFF.

This clonotype occurred many times. The rearrangement joins TRBV6-5 to TRBJ2-7; TRBD2 matches at 8 bases. V was pared by 4 bases and J by 6 bases, with 14 bases of the junction left unmatched. Germline V lookup: CDR1 MNHEY, CDR2 SVGAGI. CDR3 length: 16 residues. CDR3: CASSSFARGAPLEQYF. CDR3 DNA sequence: TGTGCCAGCAGTTCGTTCGCGCGGGGGGCACCCCTCGAGCAGTACTTC.

This chain connects TRBV6-5 to TRBJ2-7, with D possibly being TRBD1 or TRBD2 (7 bases each). The V and J ends lost 0 bases and 3 bases respectively, with 15 bases between them. CDR1 is MNHEY, CDR2 SVGAGI, per germline. CDR3 length: 16 amino acids. CDR3 sequence (DNA): TGTGCCAGCAGTTACTCGGGGGGAGGGGGCTTCTACGAGCAGTACTTC. Protein: CASSYSGGGGFYEQYF.

This clonotype was seen repeatedly, ten times or more. CDR3 residues: CASSLRREQYF. CDR3 in DNA: TGTGCCAGCAGTCTCCGGCGCGAGCAGTACTTC. This rearrangement joins TRBV12-3 or TRBV12-4 to TRBJ2-7, with D unresolved. V lost 5 bases to trimming and J lost 6 bases, with 8 bases between them. The CDR3 loop spans 11 amino acids.

This clonotype has ten or more counts. This chain connects TRBV6-4 to TRBJ2-6; D may be TRBD1 (8 bases). The CDR3 is 17 amino acids. Germline-derived CDR1 and CDR2 are MRHNA and SNTAGT. Trimming took 5 bases from V and 0 from J, leaving 14 bases between them. CDR3 in DNA: TGTGCCAGCAGTAGCGGGACAGGCAGCTCTGGGGCCAACGTCCTGACTTTC. Translation gives CASSSGTGSSGANVLTF.

This clonotype was observed many times. V and J are TRBV6-5 and TRBJ1-5, with D tentatively TRBD1 (5 bases). Germline loops: CDR1 MNHEY, CDR2 SVGAGI. The CDR3 runs 13 residues. Between the trimmed V and J ends, which lost 2 bases and 6 bases, there was a span of 8 bases. CDR3 in amino acids: CASSYGGGQPQHF. Written as DNA, the CDR3 is TGTGCCAGCAGTTACGGGGGAGGTCAGCCCCAGCATTTT.

The J gene is TRBJ1-3, the V gene TRBV5-1; 7 bases are a match to TRBD1. The germline CDR1 and CDR2 sequences are SGHRS and YFSETQ. The CDR3 spans 16 residues. V lost 2 bases, J lost 3 bases, and 8 bases stayed unmatched. CDR3 protein: CASSFGGQGDGNTIYF. CDR3 nucleotides: TGCGCCAGCAGCTTCGGAGGTCAGGGGGATGGAAACACCATATATTTT.

This clonotype has ten or more counts. The chain links TRBV7-2 to TRBJ1-6; D is perhaps TRBD1 (5 bases). V dropped 3 bases and J dropped 4 bases, with 7 bases sitting between them. This CDR3 has 14 amino acids. Germline CDR1 reads SGHTA; CDR2 reads FQGNSA. The CDR3: CASSFGGYNSPLHF. CDR3 DNA sequence: TGTGCCAGCAGCTTCGGGGGTTATAATTCACCCCTCCACTTT.